This T cell receptor (beta chain) came from a study of Graves' ophthalmopathy and Graves' hyperthyroidism. Study-level background: Sampling took place at initial diagnosis, with peripheral blood obtained before any treatment.

Many counts were recorded for this clonotype. Trimming took off 3 bases at V and 6 bases at J, with 12 bases between the two ends. This CDR3 is built from 13 residues. Per the germline V gene, CDR1 is MDHEN and CDR2 is SYDVKM. Beta-chain TCR CDR3 regions were amplified from RNA transcripts. Following a first-round RT-PCR that used HTBI primers, a second-round multiplex PCR was carried out. TCRdb re-called the multiplex PCR reads through MiXCR, storing one row per CDR3 protein. The data show 350,000 to 400,000 distinct CDR3 sequences, around 18% seen once. PBMCs had their origin in fresh peripheral blood (about 10 ml).

The chain links TRBV28 to TRBJ2-7; D unclear. The TCR originated in a woman under 30 with Graves' ophthalmopathy. The sample consisted of peripheral blood. CDR3 region: CASSLVRVPEQYF. The CDR3, as DNA: TGTGCCAGCAGTTTGGTTCGGGTGCCCGAGCAGTACTTC.